Sequencing of this TCR beta chain was carried out in a study of blood T cell repertoires in COVID-19. Study as a whole: Italy, Spain and the United States were the sources of the convalescent and acute COVID-19 samples. PBMCs, B-cell-depleted T cells, or T cells were the source of the cDNA or gDNA that made up the material.

Trimming removed 6 bases at V and 5 bases at J, with 16 bases between. Germline-derived CDR1 and CDR2 are SGHVS and FNYEAQ. The CDR3 has 15 residues. Authors' analysis steps: Reference gene primers were amplified, and this amplification served to estimate nucleated cell counts. Profiling relied on immunoSEQ multiplex PCR, and the TCRdb table lists in-frame clones only, not all of them. The D gene and trimming were derived from the DNA, and the V and J assignments and clone size from that table. The sample includes under 150,000 clones, around four fifths of them seen just once. Sequencing input: peripheral blood. V is TRBV7-6 and J is TRBJ2-2, with a tentative D call TRBD2 (6 bases). The TCR sequence derives from a woman aged 40-49 years with acute or convalescent COVID-19. CDR3 in amino acids: CASSAASAGTGELFF. The CDR3 coding sequence is TGTGCCAGCAGTGCTGCCAGCGCGGGGACCGGGGAGCTGTTTTTT.